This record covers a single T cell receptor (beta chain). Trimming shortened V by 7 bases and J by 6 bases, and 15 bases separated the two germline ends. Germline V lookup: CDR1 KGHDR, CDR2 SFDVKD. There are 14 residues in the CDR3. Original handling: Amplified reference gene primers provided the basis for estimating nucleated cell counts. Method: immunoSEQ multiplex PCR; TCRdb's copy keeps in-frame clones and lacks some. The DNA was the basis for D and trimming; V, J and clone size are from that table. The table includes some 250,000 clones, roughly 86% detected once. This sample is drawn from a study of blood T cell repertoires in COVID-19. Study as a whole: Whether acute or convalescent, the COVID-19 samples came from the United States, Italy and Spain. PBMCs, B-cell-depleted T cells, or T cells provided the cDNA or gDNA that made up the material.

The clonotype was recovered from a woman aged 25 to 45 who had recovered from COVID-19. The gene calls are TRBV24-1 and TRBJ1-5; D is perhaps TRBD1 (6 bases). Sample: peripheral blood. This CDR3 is CATSHRDYGQPQHF. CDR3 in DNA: TGTGCCACCAGCCACAGGGATTATGGTCAGCCCCAGCATTTT.